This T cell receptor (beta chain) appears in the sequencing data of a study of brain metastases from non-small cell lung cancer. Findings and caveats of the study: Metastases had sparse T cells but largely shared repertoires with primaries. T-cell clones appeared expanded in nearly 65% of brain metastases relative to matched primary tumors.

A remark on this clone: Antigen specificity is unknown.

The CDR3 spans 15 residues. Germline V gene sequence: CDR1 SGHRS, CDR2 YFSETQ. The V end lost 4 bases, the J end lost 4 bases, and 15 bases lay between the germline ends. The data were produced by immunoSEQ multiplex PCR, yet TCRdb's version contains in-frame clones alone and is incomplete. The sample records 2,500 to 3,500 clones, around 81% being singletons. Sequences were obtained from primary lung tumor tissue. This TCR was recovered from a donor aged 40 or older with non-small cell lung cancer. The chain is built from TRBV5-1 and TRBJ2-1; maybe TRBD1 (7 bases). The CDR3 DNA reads TGCGCCAGCAGCGCCCCCAGGGGGGATTACAATGAGCAGTTCTTC. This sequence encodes CASSAPRGDYNEQFF.